A selection of T cell receptor beta chains follows, all from one sample in a study of T cell responses to AZD1222 COVID-19 vaccine. The protocol was immunoSEQ multiplex PCR, while the TCRdb copy is restricted to in-frame clones and leaves out a portion. The sample includes tens of thousands of clones, 78% of them seen just once. The sample consisted of peripheral blood, taken on day 0 of AZD1222 vaccination. Every receptor here comes from an adult in good health. The conserved cysteine and the conserved F or W are not part of the CDR3 here. The D gene is left open where the match is weak.

j_gene: TRBJ1-6
v_gene: TRBV9
d_gene: NA
CDR3aa: ASSVEGSPLH

j_gene: TRBJ1-1
v_gene: TRBV7-6
d_gene: NA
CDR3aa: ASSLDDGALTEAF

j_gene: TRBJ2-1
v_gene: TRBV3-1/TRBV3-2
d_gene: NA
CDR3aa: ASSQAIGYNEQF

j_gene: TRBJ2-7
v_gene: TRBV5-1
d_gene: NA
CDR3aa: ASSFYRSSYEQY

j_gene: TRBJ2-1
v_gene: TRBV5-6
d_gene: TRBD2
CDR3aa: ASSLGPGTSFFNEQF

j_gene: TRBJ2-1
v_gene: TRBV18
d_gene: TRBD2
CDR3aa: ASSPPRLAGKDNEQF

j_gene: TRBJ1-1
v_gene: TRBV6-4
d_gene: NA
CDR3aa: ASSDGYPPNTEAF

j_gene: TRBJ1-3
v_gene: TRBV3-1/TRBV3-2
d_gene: NA
CDR3aa: ASQDRNTIY

j_gene: TRBJ2-7
v_gene: TRBV21-1
d_gene: NA
CDR3aa: ASSIDRTVGPYEQY

j_gene: TRBJ1-2
v_gene: TRBV5-1
d_gene: NA
CDR3aa: ASSLSGGMGYGYT

j_gene: TRBJ1-2
v_gene: TRBV15
d_gene: NA
CDR3aa: ATSRDSSGYT

j_gene: TRBJ1-1
v_gene: TRBV10-2
d_gene: NA
CDR3aa: ASSALGHRNTEAF

j_gene: TRBJ1-2
v_gene: TRBV24-1
d_gene: NA
CDR3aa: ATSDRYYGYT

j_gene: TRBJ2-3
v_gene: TRBV4-3
d_gene: NA
CDR3aa: ASSQGGGVFTDTQY

j_gene: TRBJ1-3
v_gene: TRBV3-1/TRBV3-2
d_gene: NA
CDR3aa: ASRIGEYGNTIY

j_gene: TRBJ2-1
v_gene: TRBV27
d_gene: NA
CDR3aa: ASSLAGWRNEQF

j_gene: TRBJ1-2
v_gene: TRBV29-1
d_gene: NA
CDR3aa: SVESRREGYT

j_gene: TRBJ1-1
v_gene: TRBV28
d_gene: NA
CDR3aa: ASSFWGSGTEAF

j_gene: TRBJ2-7
v_gene: TRBV6-2/TRBV6-3
d_gene: TRBD2
CDR3aa: ASSIAGYSYEQY

j_gene: TRBJ2-5
v_gene: TRBV29-1
d_gene: TRBD1
CDR3aa: SVVMDRSEGTQY

j_gene: TRBJ1-6
v_gene: TRBV7-2
d_gene: NA
CDR3aa: ASSSVRWGQGNSPLH

j_gene: TRBJ1-2
v_gene: TRBV4-3
d_gene: TRBD1
CDR3aa: ASSQDEAGGEYGYT

j_gene: TRBJ1-5
v_gene: TRBV27
d_gene: TRBD1
CDR3aa: ASRTGYQPQH

j_gene: TRBJ1-1
v_gene: TRBV5-8
d_gene: NA
CDR3aa: ASSLDRATEAF

j_gene: TRBJ1-2
v_gene: TRBV5-1
d_gene: NA
CDR3aa: ASSYGQSYGYT

j_gene: TRBJ1-5
v_gene: TRBV10-2
d_gene: TRBD1
CDR3aa: ASSVSGGGQPQH

j_gene: TRBJ2-5
v_gene: TRBV20-1
d_gene: TRBD2
CDR3aa: SASVAGVGETQY

j_gene: TRBJ2-1
v_gene: TRBV29-1
d_gene: NA
CDR3aa: SVVPSAPEGDEQF

j_gene: TRBJ2-1
v_gene: TRBV2
d_gene: TRBD2
CDR3aa: AIRTKDSGGVNEQF

j_gene: TRBJ1-1
v_gene: TRBV28
d_gene: NA
CDR3aa: ASSRPREDTEAF

j_gene: TRBJ1-4
v_gene: TRBV29-1
d_gene: TRBD1
CDR3aa: SVPGGTGATNEKLF

j_gene: TRBJ2-1
v_gene: TRBV29-1
d_gene: TRBD2
CDR3aa: SVVVWLAGRVYNTYNEQF

j_gene: TRBJ2-4
v_gene: TRBV21-1
d_gene: NA
CDR3aa: ASSKVARLCTRFVRTKNIQY

j_gene: TRBJ2-7
v_gene: TRBV18
d_gene: TRBD2
CDR3aa: ASSRSGRSYEQY

j_gene: TRBJ2-3
v_gene: TRBV4-3
d_gene: TRBD1
CDR3aa: ASSQPGQPGGTDTQY

j_gene: TRBJ2-1
v_gene: TRBV3-1/TRBV3-2
d_gene: TRBD2
CDR3aa: ASSRWTSGKNEQF

j_gene: TRBJ2-7
v_gene: TRBV6-5
d_gene: TRBD1
CDR3aa: ASRRQGRYEQY

j_gene: TRBJ1-4
v_gene: TRBV7-8
d_gene: NA
CDR3aa: ASSSSRDTSWDEKLF

j_gene: TRBJ1-2
v_gene: TRBV2
d_gene: TRBD1
CDR3aa: ASKPGDRGLGYT

j_gene: TRBJ2-1
v_gene: TRBV11-2
d_gene: TRBD2
CDR3aa: ASSLRLAGIYNEQF

j_gene: TRBJ1-3
v_gene: TRBV6-1
d_gene: NA
CDR3aa: ASSEVYVRSSGNTIY

j_gene: TRBJ1-1
v_gene: TRBV5-1
d_gene: TRBD1
CDR3aa: ASTSLTGANTEAF

j_gene: TRBJ1-5
v_gene: TRBV2
d_gene: NA
CDR3aa: ASSQLASNQPQH

j_gene: TRBJ2-6
v_gene: TRBV4-1
d_gene: NA
CDR3aa: ASRSLAGANVLT

j_gene: TRBJ1-1
v_gene: TRBV25-1
d_gene: TRBD1
CDR3aa: ASGRDSYTEAF

j_gene: TRBJ2-3
v_gene: TRBV7-9
d_gene: NA
CDR3aa: ASSFMAGHTDTQY

j_gene: TRBJ2-2
v_gene: TRBV19
d_gene: TRBD2
CDR3aa: ASTLAGANTGELF

j_gene: TRBJ1-2
v_gene: TRBV28
d_gene: NA
CDR3aa: ASSLVYNYGYT

j_gene: TRBJ1-2
v_gene: TRBV3-1/TRBV3-2
d_gene: NA
CDR3aa: ASSRQDNYGYT

j_gene: TRBJ2-1
v_gene: TRBV11-2
d_gene: NA
CDR3aa: ASSLDMWLGAVGQF

j_gene: TRBJ2-7
v_gene: TRBV5-6
d_gene: TRBD1
CDR3aa: ASSRGQRVYEQY

j_gene: TRBJ1-2
v_gene: TRBV5-1
d_gene: TRBD1
CDR3aa: ASSPLATGDGYT

j_gene: TRBJ2-2
v_gene: TRBV6-5
d_gene: NA
CDR3aa: ASSESLGNTGELF

j_gene: TRBJ1-2
v_gene: TRBV19
d_gene: NA
CDR3aa: ASSMGRGGYT

j_gene: TRBJ2-3
v_gene: TRBV10-3
d_gene: NA
CDR3aa: AISTGLASDTQY